This TCR beta chain emerged from a study of T cells after yellow fever vaccination. As for the study in general: Preparation of fractions with low cell numbers was performed using SMART-Seq v4 Ultra Low Input.

The length of the CDR3 is 14 residues. CDR1 and CDR2 from the germline V gene are MDHEN and SYDVKM. With V trimmed by 5 bases and J by 2 bases, 2 bases remained unmatched. In this sample, this clonotype turned up many times. From the 5' RACE reads, TCRdb called clonotypes with MiXCR, one entry per CDR3 protein. The sample includes 200,000 to 300,000 distinct CDR3 sequences, less than 9% of them seen just once. The chain uses TRBV28 and TRBJ2-3; TRBD1 agrees at 9 bases. The starting material was CD4+ T cells sorted from PBMCs, obtained 15 days after the yellow fever booster vaccination. The sequence was obtained from a man aged 30-40 years who received the YFV17D yellow fever vaccine. The DNA for the CDR3 is TGTGCCAGCAGTAGGACAGGGGCCACAGATACGCAGTATTTT. It encodes CASSRTGATDTQYF. Full variable domain (missing parts from reference TRBV28 and TRBJ2-3): DVKVTQSSRYLVKRTGEKVFLECVQDMDHENMFWYRQDPGLGLRLIYFSYDVKMKEKGDIPEGYSVSREKKERFSLILESASTNQTSMYLCASSRTGATDTQYFGPGTRLTVL.